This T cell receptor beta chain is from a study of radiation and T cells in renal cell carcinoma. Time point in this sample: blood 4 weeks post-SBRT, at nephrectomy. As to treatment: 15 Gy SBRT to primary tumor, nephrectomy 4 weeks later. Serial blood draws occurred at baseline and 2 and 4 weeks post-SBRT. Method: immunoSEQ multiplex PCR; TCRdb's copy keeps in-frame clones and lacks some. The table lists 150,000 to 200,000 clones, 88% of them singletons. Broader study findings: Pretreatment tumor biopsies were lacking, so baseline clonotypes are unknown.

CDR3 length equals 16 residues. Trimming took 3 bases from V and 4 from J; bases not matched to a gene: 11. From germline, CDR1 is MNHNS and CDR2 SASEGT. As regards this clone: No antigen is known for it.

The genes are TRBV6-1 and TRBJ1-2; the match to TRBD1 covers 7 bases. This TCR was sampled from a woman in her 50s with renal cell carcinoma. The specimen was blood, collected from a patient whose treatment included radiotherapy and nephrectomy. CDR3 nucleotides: TGTGCCAGCAGTGACACTGCCGGGACAGCTCTCTATGGCTACACCTTC. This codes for CASSDTAGTALYGYTF.